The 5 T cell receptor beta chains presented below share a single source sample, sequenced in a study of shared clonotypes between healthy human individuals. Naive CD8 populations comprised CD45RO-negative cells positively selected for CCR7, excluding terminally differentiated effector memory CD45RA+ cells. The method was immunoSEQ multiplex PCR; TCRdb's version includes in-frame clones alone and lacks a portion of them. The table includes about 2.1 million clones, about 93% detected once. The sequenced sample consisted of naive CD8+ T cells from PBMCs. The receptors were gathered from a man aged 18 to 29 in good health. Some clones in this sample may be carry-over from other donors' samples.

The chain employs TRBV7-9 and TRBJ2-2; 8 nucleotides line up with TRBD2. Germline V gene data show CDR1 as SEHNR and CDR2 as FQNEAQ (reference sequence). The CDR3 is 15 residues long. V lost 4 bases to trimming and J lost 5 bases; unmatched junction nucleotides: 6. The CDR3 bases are TGTGCCAGCAGCTGGCCGGGACTAGAAACCGGGGAGCTGTTTTTT. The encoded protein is CASSWPGLETGELFF.

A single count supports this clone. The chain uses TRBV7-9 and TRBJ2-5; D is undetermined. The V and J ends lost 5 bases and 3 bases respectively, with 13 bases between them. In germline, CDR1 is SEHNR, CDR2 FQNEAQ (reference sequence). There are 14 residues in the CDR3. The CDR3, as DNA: TGTGCCAGCAGCCAAGCTGGATGGGAAGAGACCCAGTACTTC. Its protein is CASSQAGWEETQYF.

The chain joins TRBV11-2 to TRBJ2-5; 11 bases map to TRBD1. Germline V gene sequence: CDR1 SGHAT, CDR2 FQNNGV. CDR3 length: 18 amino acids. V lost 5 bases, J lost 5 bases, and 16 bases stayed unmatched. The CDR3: CASSNRDGGQGGAETQYF. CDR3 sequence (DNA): TGTGCCAGCAGCAACAGAGATGGGGGACAGGGGGGTGCGGAGACCCAGTACTTC.

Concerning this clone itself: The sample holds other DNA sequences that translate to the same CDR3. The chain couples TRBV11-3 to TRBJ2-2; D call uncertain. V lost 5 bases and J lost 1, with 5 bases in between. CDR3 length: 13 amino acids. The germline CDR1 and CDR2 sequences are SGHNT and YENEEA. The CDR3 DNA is TGTGCCAGCAGCCCGCAGAACACCGGGGAGCTGTTTTTT. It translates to CASSPQNTGELFF.

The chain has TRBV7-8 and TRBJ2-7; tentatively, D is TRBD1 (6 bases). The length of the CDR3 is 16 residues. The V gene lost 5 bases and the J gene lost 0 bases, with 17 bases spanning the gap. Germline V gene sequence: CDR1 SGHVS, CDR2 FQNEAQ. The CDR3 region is CASSQNRAASSYEQYF. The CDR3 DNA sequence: TGTGCCAGCAGCCAGAACAGGGCAGCGAGCTCCTACGAGCAGTACTTC. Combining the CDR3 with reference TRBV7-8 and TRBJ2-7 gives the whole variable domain GAGVSQSPRYKVAKRGQDVALRCDPISGHVSLFWYQQALGQGPEFLTYFQNEAQLDKSGLPSDRFFAERPEGSVSTLKIQRTQQEDSAVYLCASSQNRAASSYEQYFGPGTRLTVT.